The 32 T cell receptor beta chains below come from one sample, sequenced in a study of blood T cell repertoires in COVID-19. The table came from immunoSEQ multiplex PCR; TCRdb's copy has only in-frame clones and leaves some out. The table includes 85,000 to 120,000 clones, more than 85% detected once. Sequencing was done on a sample of peripheral blood. These receptors were taken from a man in his fifties with active or convalescent COVID-19.

V gene TRBV2 combines with J gene TRBJ1-4; no reliable D call. The germline gives CDR1 SNHLY, CDR2 FYNNEI. V lost 6 bases, J lost 6 bases, and 14 bases lay in between. The CDR3 has 14 residues. This CDR3 reads CASRREVMDEKLFF. CDR3 in DNA: TGTGCCAGCAGGAGGGAGGTGATGGATGAAAAACTGTTTTTT.

This CDR3 is CAWSFTGKTEAFF. The CDR3 DNA follows: TGTGCCTGGAGCTTCACAGGGAAGACTGAAGCTTTCTTT. This chain joins TRBV30 and TRBJ1-1, with D perhaps matching TRBD1 (6 bases). Germline CDR1 GTSNPN, CDR2 SVGIG (reference sequence). The length of the CDR3 is 13 residues. V lost 3 bases, J lost 5 bases, and 13 bases lay in between.

V gene TRBV10-2 combines with J gene TRBJ1-1, with D uncertain. Germline values: CDR1 WSHSY, CDR2 SAAADI. The V gene lost 6 bases and the J gene lost 2 bases, with 10 bases spanning the gap. The CDR3 covers 13 residues. CDR3 sequence: CASSATLNTEAFF. The CDR3 DNA reads TGCGCCAGCAGCGCGACATTAAACACTGAAGCTTTCTTT.

The rearrangement joins TRBV2 to TRBJ2-1; 7 bases fit TRBD2. The CDR3 is 15 residues long. CDR1 SNHLY and CDR2 FYNNEI come from the germline V gene. V trimming: 7 bases; J trimming: 3 bases; junction bases outside the gene matches: 9. Here the CDR3 reads CASKQSGTLYNEQFF. DNA for the CDR3: TGTGCCAGCAAACAGAGCGGGACTCTCTACAATGAGCAGTTCTTC.

The CDR3 is CASSRTGNIQETQYF. The DNA of the CDR3 is TGTGCCAGCAGCCGGACAGGCAATATCCAAGAGACCCAGTACTTC. The chain couples TRBV7-6 to TRBJ2-5; 7 bases are shared with TRBD1. Germline CDR1 SGHVS, CDR2 FNYEAQ. This CDR3 has 15 residues. V trimming: 5 bases; J trimming: 1 base; junction bases outside the gene matches: 7. Full variable domain (outside the CDR3, taken from reference TRBV7-6 and TRBJ2-5): GAGVSQSPRYKVTKRGQDVALRCDPISGHVSLYWYRQALGQGPEFLTYFNYEAQQDKSGLPNDRFSAERPEGSISTLTIQRTEQRDSAMYRCASSRTGNIQETQYFGPGTRLLVL.

V usage is TRBV6-1 and J usage is TRBJ1-4; the D is unclear. Trimming took 4 bases from V and 0 from J, leaving 18 bases between them. Looked up from germline, CDR1 is MNHNS and CDR2 is SASEGT. The CDR3 runs 18 residues. The CDR3 region is CASSAYQWIGATNEKLFF. Here the CDR3 DNA reads TGTGCCAGCAGTGCGTACCAATGGATCGGGGCAACTAATGAAAAACTGTTTTTT.

V and J are TRBV3-1 (or the pseudogene TRBV3-2) and TRBJ1-2, with TRBD1 matching 8 bases. The CDR3 loop spans 17 amino acids. The junction had 13 bases not matched to a gene; V was cut back by 2 bases and J by 5 bases. CDR1 and CDR2 (germline): LGHDT, YNNKEL (reference sequence). The CDR3 nucleotides read TGTGCCAGCAGCCAAAGCTTTGACAGGGGCCACGGGTATGGCTACACCTTC. Amino acids: CASSQSFDRGHGYGYTF.

The chain is built from TRBV28 and TRBJ1-2, with D perhaps matching TRBD1 (5 bases). V was pared by 6 bases and J by 3 bases, with 11 bases between. The CDR3 covers 13 residues. CDR1 and CDR2 (germline): MDHEN, SYDVKM. The DNA of the CDR3 is TGTGCCAGCAGCCGACAGCAGTACTATGGCTACACCTTC. This sequence encodes CASSRQQYYGYTF.

This clone occurred once. The chain combines TRBV28 with TRBJ1-3, with 8 nucleotides matching TRBD1. V shed 3 bases and J 4 bases; nucleotides not matched to a gene: 11. The CDR3 is 17 amino acids. CDR1 is MDHEN, CDR2 SYDVKM, per germline. Here the CDR3 reads CASSLSPGQVLGNTIYF. In nucleotides, the CDR3 is TGTGCCAGCAGTTTGTCCCCGGGACAGGTTTTGGGAAACACCATATATTTT.

The genes are TRBV3-1 (or the pseudogene TRBV3-2) and TRBJ2-3; possibly TRBD2 for D (5 bases). The V and J ends lost 4 bases and 11 bases respectively, with 16 bases between them. Germline values: CDR1 LGHDT, CDR2 YNNKEL (reference sequence). CDR3 size: 13 residues. The CDR3 is CASSPGLDARQYF. CDR3 bases: TGTGCCAGCAGCCCCGGACTTGACGCCCGGCAGTATTTT.

The chain links TRBV6-1 to TRBJ2-7, with 7 bases fitting TRBD2. The CDR3 length is 14 residues. The V gene's germline CDR1 is MNHNS and CDR2 SASEGT. With V trimmed by 1 base and J by 5 bases, 5 bases remained unmatched. CDR3 sequence: CASSEGAGRDEQYV. In DNA form, the CDR3 reads TGTGCCAGCAGTGAAGGGGCAGGGAGGGACGAGCAGTACGTC.

This chain connects TRBV28 to TRBJ2-3, with TRBD1 matching 9 bases. V lost 8 bases and J lost 2; bases outside the gene matches: 14. Germline lookup yields CDR1 MDHEN and CDR2 SYDVKM. The CDR3 sequence is 17 residues long. The CDR3, as DNA: TGTGCCAGCTGCCAAGGTTTGGGGACAGGGATCACAGATACGCAGTATTTT. It is translated as CASCQGLGTGITDTQYF.

The rearrangement joins TRBV18 to TRBJ2-3; tentative D call: TRBD1 (5 bases). CDR1 and CDR2 from the germline V gene are KGHSH and LQKENI. The CDR3 totals 15 residues. Between the trimmed V and J ends, which lost 0 bases and 1 base, there was a span of 8 bases. In DNA, the CDR3 is TGTGCCAGCTCACCACCAGGGGTGGGCACAGATACGCAGTATTTT. Translation: CASSPPGVGTDTQYF. Using reference TRBV18 and TRBJ2-3 for the parts outside the CDR3, the full variable domain is NAGVMQNPRHLVRRRGQEARLRCSPMKGHSHVYWYRQLPEEGLKFMVYLQKENIIDESGMPKERFSAEFPKEGPSILRIQQVVRGDSAAYFCASSPPGVGTDTQYFGPGTRLTVL.

J is TRBJ1-6 and V is TRBV3-1 (or the pseudogene TRBV3-2), with TRBD1 identical over 7 bases. The J segment lost 10 bases and the V segment lost 4 bases, leaving 7 bases of the junction unmatched. The CDR3 runs to 14 residues. CDR1 and CDR2 (germline): LGHDT, YNNKEL (reference sequence). The CDR3 reads CASSPGGTDSPLHF. CDR3 DNA sequence: TGTGCCAGCAGCCCGGGGGGGACAGACTCACCCCTCCACTTT.

This clone was detected only once. The chain carries TRBV5-4 and TRBJ1-4; D possibly corresponds to TRBD1 (6 bases). CDR1 and CDR2 from the germline V gene are SGHNT and YYREEE (reference sequence). The V and J ends lost 4 bases and 3 bases respectively, with 10 bases between them. CDR3 length equals 14 residues. CDR3 DNA sequence: TGTGCCAGCAGCCCCGGGACACCTAATGAAAAACTGTTTTTT. Protein product: CASSPGTPNEKLFF.

V gene TRBV29-1 combines with J gene TRBJ2-2; D unresolved. There are 12 residues in the CDR3. CDR1 and CDR2 (germline): SQVTM, ANQGSEA. V lost 4 bases and J 1 base, leaving 4 bases between the germline ends. CDR3 nucleotides: TGCAGCGTTGTAATGAACACCGGGGAGCTGTTTTTT. Translating it yields CSVVMNTGELFF.

V is TRBV6-5 and J is TRBJ1-4, with TRBD1 matching 7 bases. This CDR3 is 15 amino acids long. The germline V gene encodes CDR1 MNHEY and CDR2 SVGAGI. V gave up 3 bases and J gave up 10 bases; unmatched junction bases: 11. CDR3: CASSYSDRVAGKLFF. For the CDR3, the DNA is TGTGCCAGCAGTTATTCCGACAGGGTCGCTGGAAAACTGTTTTTT.

Note on this clone: Distinct nucleotide sequences in the sample also encode this CDR3. CDR3 in DNA: TGTGCCAGCAGCGTGGGACAGTTGAACACCGGGGAGCTGTTTTTT. This translates into CASSVGQLNTGELFF. The chain carries TRBV9 and TRBJ2-2; 7 bases are shared with TRBD1. The germline gives CDR1 SGDLS, CDR2 YYNGEE. The CDR3 length is 15 residues. The trim removed 2 bases at V and 1 base at J, leaving 2 bases unmatched.

In nucleotides, the CDR3 is TGTGCCAGCAGCCCCTGGACAGGGGGAGGCACTGAAGCTTTCTTT. Amino acids: CASSPWTGGGTEAFF. The J gene is TRBJ1-1, the V gene TRBV5-5, with 10 positions matching TRBD1. Germline values: CDR1 SGHKS, CDR2 YYEKEE (reference sequence). The CDR3 loop spans 15 amino acids. V lost 4 bases, J lost 4 bases, and 7 bases stayed unmatched.

The V gene is TRBV12-2, the J gene TRBJ1-1; the table assigns TRBD1, which was not confirmed against the DNA. TRBV12-2 is designated a pseudogene. The CDR3 extends over 15 amino acids. The CDR3 DNA sequence: TGTGCAACTACAACAGGGGGAAATGCAAACACTGAAGCTTTCTTT. This encodes CATTTGGNANTEAFF.

This clone is a singleton in its sample. The J gene is TRBJ2-1, the V gene TRBV2, with 10 bases that match TRBD2. With V trimmed by 2 bases and J by 7 bases, 5 bases remained unmatched. The CDR3 extends over 15 amino acids. The germline V gene encodes CDR1 SNHLY and CDR2 FYNNEI. The CDR3 spells CASSETLAGVNEQFF. The CDR3 DNA sequence: TGTGCCAGCAGTGAAACTCTAGCGGGGGTGAATGAGCAGTTCTTC.

The genes are TRBV29-1 and TRBJ2-2; 9 bases match TRBD1. This CDR3 spans 14 amino acids. V lost 3 bases, J lost 3 bases, and 2 bases stayed unmatched. Germline-derived CDR1 and CDR2 are SQVTM and ANQGSEA. The CDR3 coding sequence is TGCAGCGTTGAGCGACAGGGGGACACCGGGGAGCTGTTTTTT. Its translation: CSVERQGDTGELFF.

The genes are TRBV5-1 and TRBJ1-1; perhaps TRBD1 as D (5 bases). V was trimmed by 2 bases and J by 4 bases, leaving 15 bases between them. CDR1 is SGHRS, CDR2 YFSETQ, per germline. The CDR3 has 15 amino acids. CDR3 region: CASSLRQLGSTEAFF. The CDR3, as DNA: TGCGCCAGCAGCTTAAGACAGCTGGGAAGCACTGAAGCTTTCTTT. The full variable domain, with the rest looked up from reference TRBV5-1 and TRBJ1-1, is KAGVTQTPRYLIKTRGQQVTLSCSPISGHRSVSWYQQTPGQGLQFLFEYFSETQRNKGNFPGRFSGRQFSNSRSEMNVSTLELGDSALYLCASSLRQLGSTEAFFGQGTRLTVV.

V gene TRBV28 combines with J gene TRBJ1-2; D call uncertain. Germline V lookup: CDR1 MDHEN, CDR2 SYDVKM. The CDR3 loop spans 11 amino acids. Trimming removed 7 bases at V and 2 bases at J, with 5 bases between. CDR3 region: CASKENYGYTF. The CDR3 DNA follows: TGTGCCAGCAAAGAGAACTATGGCTACACCTTC.

The V gene is TRBV7-6, the J gene TRBJ1-4, with 10 positions matching TRBD1. Germline CDR1 is SGHVS and CDR2 is FNYEAQ. CDR3 length: 16 amino acids. V was pared by 7 bases and J by 8 bases, with 13 bases of the junction left unmatched. The CDR3 DNA reads as TGTGCCAGCACCCCAGGAGGACAGGGGGTGGAGGAAAAACTGTTTTTT. It yields the protein CASTPGGQGVEEKLFF.

This clone was observed a handful of times. The rearrangement links TRBV5-6 to TRBJ1-3, with no clear D. V was clipped by 4 bases and J by 1 base, with 6 bases between them. Germline CDR1 reads SGHDT; CDR2 reads YYEEEE. The CDR3 covers 13 residues. This CDR3 reads CASSDLSGNTIYF. CDR3 in DNA: TGTGCCAGCAGCGATCTATCTGGAAACACCATATATTTT.

The V and J genes are TRBV7-2 and TRBJ2-5; perhaps TRBD1 as D (5 bases). Germline assignment: CDR1 SGHTA and CDR2 FQGNSA. Trimming took off 5 bases at V and 2 bases at J, with 12 bases between the two ends. CDR3 length: 14 amino acids. The chain's CDR3 is CASSLGTGQETQYF. Written as DNA, the CDR3 is TGTGCCAGCAGCCTGGGAACAGGTCAAGAGACCCAGTACTTC.

This clone appeared once. This rearrangement joins TRBV19 to TRBJ2-7; 8 nucleotides match TRBD1. The germline gives CDR1 LNHDA, CDR2 SQIVND (reference sequence). The J segment lost 1 base and the V segment lost 5 bases, leaving 4 bases of the junction unmatched. The CDR3 has 14 residues. CDR3 sequence: CASSSTGGSYEQYV. The CDR3 DNA follows: TGTGCCAGTAGTTCAACAGGGGGATCCTACGAGCAGTACGTC.

V usage is TRBV5-1 and J usage is TRBJ2-5, with a possible D match to TRBD1 (7 bases). The CDR3 sequence is 13 residues long. V was clipped by 4 bases and J by 1 base, with 8 bases between them. CDR1 and CDR2 (germline): SGHRS, YFSETQ. The CDR3 protein is CASSQGGQETQYF. The CDR3 DNA sequence: TGCGCCAGCAGCCAGGGGGGCCAAGAGACCCAGTACTTC.

The chain employs TRBV28 and TRBJ1-5, with D uncertain. Trimming pared 7 bases from V and 5 bases from J, leaving 12 bases between. The CDR3 has 13 residues. Germline V lookup: CDR1 MDHEN, CDR2 SYDVKM. DNA of the CDR3: TGTGCCAGCAAGCTAGCTACTTATCAGCCCCAGCATTTT. This gives the protein CASKLATYQPQHF.

The rearrangement joins TRBV7-8 to TRBJ2-1; TRBD1 matches at 7 bases. This CDR3 is 16 amino acids long. V gave up 1 base and J gave up 5 bases; unmatched junction bases: 8. Germline assignment: CDR1 SGHVS and CDR2 FQNEAQ. The CDR3 region has the DNA TGTGCCAGCAGCTTAGGGGCGACAGGGTGGGACAATGAGCAGTTCTTC. Translating gives CASSLGATGWDNEQFF.

This chain uses TRBV6-5 with TRBJ2-3; 11 nucleotides align to TRBD2. The CDR3 has 15 residues. CDR1 is MNHEY, CDR2 SVGAGI, per germline. V gave up 4 bases and J gave up 5 bases; unmatched junction bases: 5. The CDR3 loop is CASSFSGGAIDTQYF. Here the CDR3 DNA reads TGTGCCAGCAGTTTTAGCGGGGGGGCAATAGATACGCAGTATTTT.